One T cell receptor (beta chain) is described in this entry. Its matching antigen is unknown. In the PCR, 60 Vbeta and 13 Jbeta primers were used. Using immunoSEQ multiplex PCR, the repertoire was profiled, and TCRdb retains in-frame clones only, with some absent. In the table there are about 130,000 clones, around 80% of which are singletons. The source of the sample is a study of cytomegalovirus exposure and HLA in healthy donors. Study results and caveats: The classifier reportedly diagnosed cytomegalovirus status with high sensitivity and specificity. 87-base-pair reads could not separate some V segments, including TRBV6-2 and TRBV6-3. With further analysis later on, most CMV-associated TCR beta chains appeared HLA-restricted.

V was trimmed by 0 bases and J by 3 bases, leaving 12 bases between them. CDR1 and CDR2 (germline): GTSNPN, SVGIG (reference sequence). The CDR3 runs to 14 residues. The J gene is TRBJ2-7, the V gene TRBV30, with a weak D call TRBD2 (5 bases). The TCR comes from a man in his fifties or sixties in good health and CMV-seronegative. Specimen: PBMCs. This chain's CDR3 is CAWSVEGGIYEQYF. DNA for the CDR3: TGTGCCTGGAGTGTAGAGGGCGGAATCTACGAGCAGTACTTC.